This TCR beta chain is from a study of CXCR3-negative and CXCR3-positive naive CD8 T cells. Background on the study: Every library held about 1.5 +/- 0.3 million TRB reads, and the total came to around 150 million.

In the case of this clonotype: Its matching antigen is unknown.

This CDR3 is 15 amino acids long. Germline V CDR1 and CDR2: SEHNR, FQNEAQ (reference sequence). TRB cDNA libraries were made by UMI-labeled 5' RACE. For each CDR3 protein, TCRdb gives one entry from its re-call of the 5' RACE reads, without DNA. Its table lists about 41,000 distinct CDR3 sequences. Regarding the study as a whole: It was found that naive subsets had comparable surface CD5, and TCR strength was inferred from TRB CDR3 properties. Similarly elevated diversity marked both naive subsets, with memory CD8+ cells showing far lower diversity.

This chain uses TRBV7-9 with TRBJ2-6. This sequence was found in a human donor in good health. Some clones in this sample may be carry-over from other donors' samples. Sequenced sample: memory CD8+ T cells from blood. CDR3: CASSLSSSGANVLTF.